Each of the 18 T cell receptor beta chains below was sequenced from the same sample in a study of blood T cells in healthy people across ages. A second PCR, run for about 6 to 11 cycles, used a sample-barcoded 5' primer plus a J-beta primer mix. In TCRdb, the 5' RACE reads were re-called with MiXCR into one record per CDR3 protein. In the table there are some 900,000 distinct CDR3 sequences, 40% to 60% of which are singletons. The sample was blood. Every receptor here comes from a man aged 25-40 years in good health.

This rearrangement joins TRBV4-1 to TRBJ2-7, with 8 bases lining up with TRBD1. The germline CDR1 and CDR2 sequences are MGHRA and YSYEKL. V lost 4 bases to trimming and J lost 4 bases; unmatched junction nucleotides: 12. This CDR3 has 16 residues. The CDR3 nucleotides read TGCGCCAGCAGCCGCTCGAGAGACAGGGGCATGTACGAGCAGTACTTC. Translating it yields CASSRSRDRGMYEQYF.

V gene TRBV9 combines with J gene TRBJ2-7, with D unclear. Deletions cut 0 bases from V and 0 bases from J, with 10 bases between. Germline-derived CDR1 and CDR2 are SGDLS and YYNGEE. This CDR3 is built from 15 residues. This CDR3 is CASSVAPQPSYEQYF. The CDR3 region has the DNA TGTGCCAGCAGCGTAGCTCCACAGCCCTCCTACGAGCAGTACTTC.

As DNA, the CDR3 is TGCGCCAGCAGCTTGGATAACACCGCAGTAGACTATGGCTACACCTTC. This sequence encodes CASSLDNTAVDYGYTF. The chain is built from TRBV5-1 and TRBJ1-2; D is uncertain. This CDR3 region has 16 residues. With 0 bases removed from V and 3 bases from J, the gap between germline ends came to 15 bases. The V gene's germline CDR1 is SGHRS and CDR2 YFSETQ.

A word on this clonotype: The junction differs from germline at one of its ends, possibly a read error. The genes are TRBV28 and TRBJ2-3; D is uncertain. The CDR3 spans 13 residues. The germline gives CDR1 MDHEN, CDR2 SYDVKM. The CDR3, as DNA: TGTGCCGGCAGTTTCGTGGGCACAGATACGCAGTATTTT. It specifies CAGSFVGTDTQYF.

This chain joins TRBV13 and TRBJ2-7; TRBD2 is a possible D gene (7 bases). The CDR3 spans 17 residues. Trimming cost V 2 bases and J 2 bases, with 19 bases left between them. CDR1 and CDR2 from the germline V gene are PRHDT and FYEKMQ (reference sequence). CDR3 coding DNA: TGTGCCAGCAGCTTAAGGGGGAGCGGGGTTACTACCTACGAGCAGTACTTC. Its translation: CASSLRGSGVTTYEQYF. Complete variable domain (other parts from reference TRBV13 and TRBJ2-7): AAGVIQSPRHLIKEKRETATLKCYPIPRHDTVYWYQQGPGQDPQFLISFYEKMQSDKGSIPDRFSAQQFSDYHSELNMSSLELGDSALYFCASSLRGSGVTTYEQYFGPGTRLTVT.

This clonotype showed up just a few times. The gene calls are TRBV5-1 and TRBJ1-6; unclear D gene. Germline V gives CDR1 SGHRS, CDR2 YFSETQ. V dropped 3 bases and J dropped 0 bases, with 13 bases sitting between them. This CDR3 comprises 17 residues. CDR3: CASSSSEGVSYNSPLHF. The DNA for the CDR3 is TGCGCCAGCAGCTCCTCGGAGGGCGTCTCCTATAATTCACCCCTCCACTTT.

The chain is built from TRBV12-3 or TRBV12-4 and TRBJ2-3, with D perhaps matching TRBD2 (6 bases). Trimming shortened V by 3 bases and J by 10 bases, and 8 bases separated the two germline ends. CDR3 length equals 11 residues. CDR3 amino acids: CASSFGGPQYF. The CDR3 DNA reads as TGTGCCAGCAGTTTCGGGGGTCCGCAGTATTTT.

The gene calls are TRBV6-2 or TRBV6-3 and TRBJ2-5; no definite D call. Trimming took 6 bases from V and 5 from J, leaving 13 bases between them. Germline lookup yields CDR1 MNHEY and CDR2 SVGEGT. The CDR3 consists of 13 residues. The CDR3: CASRKLQHETQYF. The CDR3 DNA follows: TGTGCCAGCAGAAAACTACAGCACGAGACCCAGTACTTC.

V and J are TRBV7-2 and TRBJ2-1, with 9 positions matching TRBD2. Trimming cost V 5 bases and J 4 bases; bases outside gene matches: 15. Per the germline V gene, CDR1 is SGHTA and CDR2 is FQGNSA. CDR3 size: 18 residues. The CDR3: CASSLNFLGLASYNEQFF. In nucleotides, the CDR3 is TGTGCCAGCAGCCTCAACTTCCTGGGACTAGCTAGTTACAATGAGCAGTTCTTC.

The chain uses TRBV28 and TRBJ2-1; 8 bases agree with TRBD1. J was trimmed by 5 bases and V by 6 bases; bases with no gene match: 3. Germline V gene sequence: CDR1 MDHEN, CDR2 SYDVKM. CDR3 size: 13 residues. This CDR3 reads CASSWDRNNEQFF. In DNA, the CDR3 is TGTGCCAGCAGCTGGGACAGGAACAATGAGCAGTTCTTC. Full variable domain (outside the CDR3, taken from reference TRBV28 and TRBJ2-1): DVKVTQSSRYLVKRTGEKVFLECVQDMDHENMFWYRQDPGLGLRLIYFSYDVKMKEKGDIPEGYSVSREKKERFSLILESASTNQTSMYLCASSWDRNNEQFFGPGTRLTVL.

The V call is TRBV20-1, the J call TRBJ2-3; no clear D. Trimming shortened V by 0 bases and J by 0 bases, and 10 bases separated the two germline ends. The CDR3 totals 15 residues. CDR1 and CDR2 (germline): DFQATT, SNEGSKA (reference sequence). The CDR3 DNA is TGCAGTGCTAGAGATAGAGCAAGGAGCACAGATACGCAGTATTTT. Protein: CSARDRARSTDTQYF.

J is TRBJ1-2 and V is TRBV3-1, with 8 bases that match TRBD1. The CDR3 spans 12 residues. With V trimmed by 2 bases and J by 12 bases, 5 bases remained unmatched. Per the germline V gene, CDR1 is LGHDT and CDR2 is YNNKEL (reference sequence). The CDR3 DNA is TGTGCCAGCAGCCAACAGGGGGCCTCGCACACCTTC. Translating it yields CASSQQGASHTF.

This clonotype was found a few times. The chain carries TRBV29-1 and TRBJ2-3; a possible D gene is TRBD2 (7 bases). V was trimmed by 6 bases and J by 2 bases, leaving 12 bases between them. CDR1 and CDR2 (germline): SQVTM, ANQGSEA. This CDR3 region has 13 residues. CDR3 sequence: CSVGGGLTDTQYF. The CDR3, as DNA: TGCAGCGTGGGGGGGGGGCTCACAGATACGCAGTATTTT.

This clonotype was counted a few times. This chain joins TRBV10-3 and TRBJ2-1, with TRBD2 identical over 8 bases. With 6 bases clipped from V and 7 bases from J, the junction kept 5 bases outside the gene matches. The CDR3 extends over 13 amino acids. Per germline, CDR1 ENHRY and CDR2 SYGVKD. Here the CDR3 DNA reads TGTGCCATCAGCTCCGGGACTAGGAATGAGCAGTTCTTC. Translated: CAISSGTRNEQFF.

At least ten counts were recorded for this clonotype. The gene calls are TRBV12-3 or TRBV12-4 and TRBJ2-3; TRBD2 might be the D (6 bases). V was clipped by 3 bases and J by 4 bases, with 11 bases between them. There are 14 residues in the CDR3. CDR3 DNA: TGTGCCAGCAGTTTGGACTACGTTCCAGATACGCAGTATTTT. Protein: CASSLDYVPDTQYF.

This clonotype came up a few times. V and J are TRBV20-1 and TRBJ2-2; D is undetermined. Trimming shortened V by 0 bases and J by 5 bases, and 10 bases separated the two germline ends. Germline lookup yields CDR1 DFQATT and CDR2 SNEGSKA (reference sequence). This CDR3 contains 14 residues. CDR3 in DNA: TGCAGTGCTAGAGACAGGTTGTGGACCGGGGAGCTGTTTTTT. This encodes CSARDRLWTGELFF.

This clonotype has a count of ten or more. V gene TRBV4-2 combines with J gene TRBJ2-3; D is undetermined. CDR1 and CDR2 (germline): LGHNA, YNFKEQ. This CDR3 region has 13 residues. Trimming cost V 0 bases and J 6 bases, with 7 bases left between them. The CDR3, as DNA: TGTGCCAGCAGCCAAGATTCCAGGGATACGCAGTATTTT. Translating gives CASSQDSRDTQYF.

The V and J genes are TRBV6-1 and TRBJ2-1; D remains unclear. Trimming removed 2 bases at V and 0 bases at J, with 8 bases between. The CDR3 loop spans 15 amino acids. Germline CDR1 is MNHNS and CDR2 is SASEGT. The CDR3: CASSEIQPSYNEQFF. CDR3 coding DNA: TGTGCCAGCAGTGAAATCCAGCCCTCCTACAATGAGCAGTTCTTC.